Each of the 21 T cell receptor beta chains below was sequenced from the same sample in a study of T cells in Graves' hyperthyroidism and ophthalmopathy. Researchers took RNA transcripts and amplified the TCR beta CDR3 regions from them. During a first-round RT-PCR of the TCR CDR3, the HTBI primer set was used. One entry per CDR3 protein, called by TCRdb with MiXCR from the multiplex PCR reads. The sample holds some 200,000 distinct CDR3 sequences, roughly 17% seen once. Sequenced sample: blood. The receptors were sampled from a man over 45 with Graves' hyperthyroidism.

This clonotype appeared a few times. CDR3 loop: CASSQVGGREDTQYF. The CDR3 bases are TGCGCCAGCAGCCAAGTTGGGGGGAGGGAAGATACGCAGTATTTT. The V gene is TRBV4-1, the J gene TRBJ2-3, with TRBD2 identical over 7 bases. CDR1 is MGHRA and CDR2 is YSYEKL in the germline V gene. Losses at the gene ends were 1 base for V and 5 bases for J; bases not matched to a gene: 6. The CDR3 is made up of 15 amino acids.

Many counts were recorded for this clonotype. The rearrangement joins TRBV27 to TRBJ2-3; possibly TRBD2 for D (7 bases). The CDR3 totals 14 residues. Germline CDR1 is MNHEY and CDR2 is SMNVEV (reference sequence). V was shortened by 7 bases and J by 0 bases, with 11 bases between the two germline ends. The CDR3 spells CASKGGRSTDTQYF. The CDR3 DNA sequence: TGTGCCAGCAAGGGGGGGCGCAGCACAGATACGCAGTATTTT.

This clonotype was counted many times. The V and J genes are TRBV7-9 and TRBJ2-7; D might be TRBD1 (5 bases). The germline V and J ends were trimmed by 5 bases and 2 bases, with 16 bases remaining between them. This CDR3 is 15 amino acids long. The germline V gene has CDR1 SEHNR and CDR2 FQNEAQ (reference sequence). The CDR3 spells CASSPVQGIPYEQYF. DNA for the CDR3: TGTGCCAGCAGCCCGGTGCAGGGAATCCCCTACGAGCAGTACTTC.

This clonotype was recorded at least ten times. CDR3 sequence (DNA): TGTGCCACCAGTGGGACAGTCCATGAGCAGTTCTTC. It encodes CATSGTVHEQFF. The gene calls are TRBV24-1 and TRBJ2-1; the D gene is possibly TRBD1 (6 bases). The V end lost 5 bases, the J end lost 8 bases, and 9 bases lay between the germline ends. The CDR3 length is 12 residues. Germline CDR1 reads KGHDR; CDR2 reads SFDVKD.

There are a few counts of this clonotype. This chain connects TRBV18 to TRBJ2-7; TRBD2 matches at 11 bases. After removal of 0 bases from V and 2 bases from J, the junction contained 6 bases not matched to a gene. This CDR3 has 17 residues. Germline assignment: CDR1 KGHSH and CDR2 LQKENI. The CDR3 loop is CASSPPGSSGRTYEQYF. CDR3 nucleotide sequence: TGTGCCAGCTCACCACCGGGATCTAGCGGGAGGACCTACGAGCAGTACTTC.

In its sample, this clonotype was seen many times. This sequence joins TRBV18 and TRBJ2-5, with 7 bases fitting TRBD1. This CDR3 spans 15 amino acids. V lost 3 bases to trimming and J lost 1 base; unmatched junction nucleotides: 5. Per germline, CDR1 KGHSH and CDR2 LQKENI. CDR3: CASSPKDRTQETQYF. CDR3 DNA sequence: TGTGCCAGCTCACCCAAGGACAGGACCCAAGAGACCCAGTACTTC.

The CDR3 loop reads CASSLQGGDTEAFF. The CDR3 bases are TGCGCCAGCAGCCTCCAGGGCGGGGACACTGAAGCTTTCTTT. V and J are TRBV4-1 and TRBJ1-1; TRBD1 is a possible D gene (5 bases). The CDR3 has 14 residues. Germline V gene sequence: CDR1 MGHRA, CDR2 YSYEKL. V lost 4 bases to trimming and J lost 3 bases, with 12 bases between them.

This clonotype was seen a few times. CDR3 DNA: TGTGCCAGCAGTGGAACGACGCCGTCCTCCTACAATGAGCAGTTCTTC. As protein: CASSGTTPSSYNEQFF. The chain combines TRBV6-1 with TRBJ2-1; D not resolved. Trimming took 4 bases from V and 0 from J, leaving 13 bases between them. The CDR3 is 16 amino acids. Germline V gene data show CDR1 as MNHNS and CDR2 as SASEGT.

This clonotype was seen more than once but under ten times. The chain couples TRBV7-3 to TRBJ2-1, with 10 bases fitting TRBD2. Losses at the gene ends were 4 bases for V and 14 bases for J; bases not matched to a gene: 11. CDR3 length: 14 residues. Germline V lookup: CDR1 SGHTA, CDR2 FQGTGA. The CDR3 DNA reads TGTGCCAGCAGCTCTATGGGCATAGCGGGAGGCAAGTTCTTC. Its protein is CASSSMGIAGGKFF.

This clonotype was counted a few times. This sequence joins TRBV27 and TRBJ2-7; TRBD2 matches at 8 bases. Looked up from germline, CDR1 is MNHEY and CDR2 is SMNVEV (reference sequence). The CDR3 sequence is 14 residues long. V lost 3 bases, J lost 6 bases, and 7 bases stayed unmatched. CDR3 sequence reads: CASSFGLAGSEQYF. CDR3 nucleotides: TGTGCCAGCAGTTTCGGACTAGCAGGCTCCGAGCAGTACTTC.

This chain links TRBV3-1 with TRBJ2-3, with D unclear. CDR3 size: 16 residues. V dropped 0 bases and J dropped 10 bases, with 20 bases sitting between them. Per the germline V gene, CDR1 is LGHDT and CDR2 is YNNKEL (reference sequence). Here the CDR3 reads CASSQDGGGARFAQYF. The CDR3 coding sequence is TGTGCCAGCAGCCAAGATGGTGGCGGCGCCCGCTTTGCGCAGTATTTT.

There are many counts of this clonotype. The rearrangement joins TRBV18 to TRBJ1-2, with D possibly matching TRBD1 (6 bases). The CDR3 totals 17 residues. The germline CDR1 and CDR2 sequences are KGHSH and LQKENI. With 3 bases removed from V and 1 base from J, the gap between germline ends came to 18 bases. The CDR3 spells CASSPLRRDKDNYGYTF. The CDR3, as DNA: TGTGCCAGCTCACCGCTGCGCCGGGACAAAGATAACTATGGCTACACCTTC.

This clonotype was counted many times. J is TRBJ2-5 and V is TRBV18, with D maybe TRBD1 (8 bases). This CDR3 is built from 14 residues. The germline gives CDR1 KGHSH, CDR2 LQKENI. V was pared by 6 bases and J by 5 bases, with 16 bases between. The CDR3 region is CASSPDRGGETQYF. The CDR3 DNA is TGTGCCAGCTCGCCCGACAGGGGAGGGGAGACCCAGTACTTC. The full variable domain, its missing parts supplied by reference TRBV18 and TRBJ2-5, is NAGVMQNPRHLVRRRGQEARLRCSPMKGHSHVYWYRQLPEEGLKFMVYLQKENIIDESGMPKERFSAEFPKEGPSILRIQQVVRGDSAAYFCASSPDRGGETQYFGPGTRLLVL.

The table lists this clonotype with many counts. The V call is TRBV28, the J call TRBJ2-7; D gene uncertain. Germline V gene sequence: CDR1 MDHEN, CDR2 SYDVKM. The V and J ends lost 3 bases and 4 bases respectively, with 19 bases between them. The length of the CDR3 is 16 residues. This chain's CDR3 is CASSFHYRNPLYEQYF. As DNA, the CDR3 is TGTGCCAGCAGTTTTCATTACCGCAACCCCCTTTACGAGCAGTACTTC. Together with reference TRBV28 and TRBJ2-7, the CDR3 gives the full variable domain: DVKVTQSSRYLVKRTGEKVFLECVQDMDHENMFWYRQDPGLGLRLIYFSYDVKMKEKGDIPEGYSVSREKKERFSLILESASTNQTSMYLCASSFHYRNPLYEQYFGPGTRLTVT.

This clonotype was picked up many times. This rearrangement joins TRBV2 to TRBJ2-7; D gene ambiguous. Trimming took off 6 bases at V and 3 bases at J, with 9 bases between the two ends. The CDR3 contains 12 residues. Germline CDR1 reads SNHLY; CDR2 reads FYNNEI. CDR3 nucleotide sequence: TGTGCCAGCAGGCTACTGGGCTACGAGCAGTACTTC. It translates to CASRLLGYEQYF.

J is TRBJ1-2 and V is TRBV6-5; TRBD1 aligns across 7 bases. The CDR3 consists of 16 residues. The V segment lost 4 bases and the J segment 2 bases; nucleotides outside the gene matches: 10. CDR1 is MNHEY, CDR2 SVGAGI, per germline. Here the CDR3 DNA reads TGTGCCAGCAGTTCCTCTACAGGGGACTCGAACTATGGCTACACCTTC. Translation gives CASSSSTGDSNYGYTF.

The sample holds many counts of this clonotype. The rearrangement uses TRBV18 and TRBJ1-1, with TRBD1 as a possible D gene (5 bases). CDR3 size: 14 residues. V lost 3 bases to trimming and J lost 3 bases, with 11 bases between them. Per the germline V gene, CDR1 is KGHSH and CDR2 is LQKENI. The CDR3 reads CASSPQAGHTEAFF. DNA for the CDR3: TGTGCCAGCTCACCCCAAGCGGGGCACACTGAAGCTTTCTTT.

Worth noting for this clonotype: A much larger clone differs from this one at a single base, so this may be a read error. The V and J genes are TRBV6-1 and TRBJ1-2; the match to TRBD1 covers 8 bases. The CDR3 has 14 residues. V lost 6 bases, J lost 6 bases, and 9 bases stayed unmatched. Germline V CDR1 and CDR2: MNHNS, SASEGT. CDR3 protein: CASRFFGQGHGYTF. CDR3 nucleotide sequence: TGTGCCAGCAGATTTTTTGGACAGGGTCATGGCTACACCTTC.

This clonotype was picked up one time. This chain uses TRBV20-1 with TRBJ2-7; 10 bases are shared with TRBD1. With 0 bases clipped from V and 1 base from J, the junction kept 6 bases outside the gene matches. Per the germline V gene, CDR1 is DFQATT and CDR2 is SNEGSKA (reference sequence). This CDR3 is 16 amino acids long. Here the CDR3 reads CSARDPGTGASYEQYF. In nucleotides, the CDR3 is TGCAGTGCTAGAGATCCCGGGACAGGGGCGTCCTACGAGCAGTACTTC.

The rearrangement uses TRBV6-2 or TRBV6-3 and TRBJ2-4; TRBD1 agrees at 9 bases. The CDR3 is made up of 15 amino acids. The germline gives CDR1 MNHEY, CDR2 SVGEGT. Unmatched junction bases numbered 3, after V lost 5 bases and J lost 1 base. Written as DNA, the CDR3 is TGTGCCAGCAGTCCCGGGACAGGGGCCAAAAACATTCAGTACTTC. Protein sequence: CASSPGTGAKNIQYF.

V usage is TRBV7-9 and J usage is TRBJ2-2, with 13 nucleotides matching TRBD2. Germline CDR1 and CDR2: SEHNR and FQNEAQ (reference sequence). This CDR3 contains 17 residues. The V segment lost 5 bases and the J segment 1 base; nucleotides outside the gene matches: 4. The CDR3 is CASSGLAGVKNTGELFF. The DNA of the CDR3 is TGTGCCAGCAGCGGACTAGCGGGAGTAAAGAACACCGGGGAGCTGTTTTTT.